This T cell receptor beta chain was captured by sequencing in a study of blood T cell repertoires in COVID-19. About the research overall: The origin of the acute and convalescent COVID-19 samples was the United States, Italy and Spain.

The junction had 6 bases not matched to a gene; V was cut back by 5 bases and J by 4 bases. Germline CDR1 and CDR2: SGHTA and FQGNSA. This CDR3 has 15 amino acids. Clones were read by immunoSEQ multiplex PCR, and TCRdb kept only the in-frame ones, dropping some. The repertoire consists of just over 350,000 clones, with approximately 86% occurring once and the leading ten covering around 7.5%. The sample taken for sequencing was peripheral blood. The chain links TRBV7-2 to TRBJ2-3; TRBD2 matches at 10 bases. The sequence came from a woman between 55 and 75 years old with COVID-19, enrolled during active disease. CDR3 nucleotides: TGTGCCAGCAGCCCGGGACTAGCGATGTCAGATACGCAGTATTTT. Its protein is CASSPGLAMSDTQYF.